What follows are 25 T cell receptor beta chains derived from one specimen sequenced in a study of beta chain features in type 1 diabetes (dated by TCRdb to the late 2010s). No antigens are known for them. What the research found in general, with its limitations: In all four CD4+ subsets, TCRB CDR3 length was moderately but significantly shorter in type 1 diabetes patients.

Library method: the immunoSEQ multiplex PCR assay. All of the isolated RNA was reverse transcribed with the High Capacity cDNA Reverse Transcription Kit, so expressed TCRB transcripts were sequenced. TCRdb provides this immuneACCESS table in a form limited to in-frame rearrangements. Some clones are lacking; in checked studies, under half of them reflect an unresolved V gene, and why the rest are absent is not known. The sample table lists about 15,000 clones, over 55% of them with a count of one. The ten most abundant clones make up less than 2.5% of the sample. The sample taken for sequencing was Tregs from blood. This specimen's cell subset or site label, per the study, means: regulatory CD4+ T cells. All receptors derive from a young man with type 1 diabetes.

CDR3 nucleotides: TGTGCCAGCAGCACCCAACAGGGGAACACTGAAGCTTTCTTT. It specifies CASSTQQGNTEAFF. The chain links TRBV7-2 to TRBJ1-1, with D possibly TRBD1 on 6 matching bases. Trimming shortened V by 5 bases and J by 1 base, and 11 bases separated the two germline ends. The CDR3 extends over 14 amino acids. The germline CDR1 and CDR2 sequences are SGHTA and FQGNSA.

The V gene is TRBV6-6, the J gene TRBJ1-1, with D perhaps matching TRBD1 (5 bases). Deletions cut 4 bases from V and 1 base from J, with 16 bases between. This CDR3 has 16 amino acids. Germline CDR1 is MNHNY and CDR2 is SVGAGI (reference sequence). CDR3 DNA: TGTGCCAGCAGTTCCCCAGGGAAGGCGGCGAACACTGAAGCTTTCTTT. Its translation is CASSSPGKAANTEAFF.

This chain joins TRBV27 and TRBJ1-2, with 9 bases aligning to TRBD1. The CDR3 totals 15 residues. The V and J ends lost 5 bases and 0 bases, in that order; junction bases with no gene match: 4. Germline assignment: CDR1 MNHEY and CDR2 SMNVEV (reference sequence). This chain's CDR3 is CASSPGTGTNYGYTF. CDR3 nucleotides: TGTGCCAGCAGTCCCGGGACAGGGACTAACTATGGCTACACCTTC.

The rearrangement uses TRBV4-1 and TRBJ2-3; TRBD2 matches 8 bases. The V gene's germline CDR1 is MGHRA and CDR2 YSYEKL. The CDR3 is made up of 15 amino acids. The V segment lost 1 base and the J segment 8 bases; nucleotides outside the gene matches: 8. The CDR3 sequence is CASSQGGDLAGTQYF. CDR3 coding DNA: TGCGCCAGCAGCCAAGGAGGTGATCTAGCGGGTACGCAGTATTTT.

This clone occurred once. The gene calls are TRBV30 and TRBJ1-4; D is possibly TRBD1 (5 bases). V was cut by 0 bases and J by 8 bases, with 7 bases left in between. Germline V gene sequence: CDR1 GTSNPN, CDR2 SVGIG (reference sequence). CDR3 length: 12 residues. CDR3 coding DNA: TGTGCCTGGAGTGTACGGGGGGAAAAACTGTTTTTT. It yields the protein CAWSVRGEKLFF.

In DNA, the CDR3 is TGTGCCAGCAGCTTGCGGACTAGCAACTGGCGGTTGGAGACCCAGTACTTC. Amino acid sequence: CASSLRTSNWRLETQYF. The chain uses TRBV7-6 and TRBJ2-5, with 8 bases identical to TRBD2. The V segment lost 3 bases and the J segment 5 bases; nucleotides outside the gene matches: 14. The CDR3 loop spans 17 amino acids. CDR1 SGHVS and CDR2 FNYEAQ come from the germline V gene.

J is TRBJ2-2 and V is TRBV12-5, with a possible D match to TRBD2 (7 bases). The CDR3 length is 15 residues. Trimming removed 6 bases at V and 3 bases at J, with 14 bases between. The germline V gene encodes CDR1 LGHNT and CDR2 FRNRAP. For the CDR3, the DNA is TGTGCTAGTGGGCCCTCGGGGGGCCACACCGGGGAGCTGTTTTTT. It codes for CASGPSGGHTGELFF.

V gene TRBV5-6 combines with J gene TRBJ1-3, with 9 bases fitting TRBD1. The junction had 3 bases not matched to a gene; V was cut back by 4 bases and J by 4 bases. Germline loops: CDR1 SGHDT, CDR2 YYEEEE. This CDR3 has 14 residues. The CDR3 spells CASSDRGSGNTIYF. DNA of the CDR3: TGTGCCAGCAGCGACAGGGGGTCAGGAAACACCATATATTTT.

This chain links TRBV29-1 with TRBJ2-7; TRBD1 matches at 7 bases. V lost 1 base, J lost 2 bases, and 11 bases stayed unmatched. Germline V CDR1 and CDR2: SQVTM, ANQGSEA. The CDR3 is 16 residues long. The CDR3 sequence: CSVEGSGQGDPYEQYF. CDR3 DNA sequence: TGCAGCGTTGAAGGTTCAGGGCAGGGGGACCCCTACGAGCAGTACTTC.

The chain joins TRBV5-5 to TRBJ1-4, with 7 bases fitting TRBD1. The CDR3 runs to 13 residues. V was clipped by 5 bases and J by 8 bases; unmatched bases: 6. The germline gives CDR1 SGHKS, CDR2 YYEKEE (reference sequence). For the CDR3, the DNA is TGTGCCAGCAGTTTAGGACAGGCGGAAAAACTGTTTTTT. Amino acids: CASSLGQAEKLFF.

The V call is TRBV7-9, the J call TRBJ2-1; 10 nucleotides line up with TRBD1. This CDR3 spans 14 amino acids. The ends lost 4 bases at V and 8 bases at J; junction bases unmatched: 5. The V gene's germline CDR1 is SEHNR and CDR2 FQNEAQ (reference sequence). This chain's CDR3 is CASSWGTGVYEQFF. The CDR3, as DNA: TGTGCCAGCAGCTGGGGGACAGGGGTTTATGAGCAGTTCTTC.

The chain links TRBV29-1 to TRBJ1-1; D ambiguous. This CDR3 has 12 residues. Trimming shortened V by 5 bases and J by 11 bases, and 18 bases separated the two germline ends. CDR1 is SQVTM, CDR2 ANQGSEA, per germline. The CDR3 DNA reads as TGCAGCGTTAGTGTGGTCTCCGCGGGGGCTTTCTTT. As protein: CSVSVVSAGAFF. The full variable domain, completed using reference TRBV29-1 and TRBJ1-1, is SAVISQKPSRDICQRGTSLTIQCQVDSQVTMMFWYRQQPGQSLTLIATANQGSEATYESGFVIDKFPISRPNLTFSTLTVSNMSPEDSSIYLCSVSVVSAGAFFGQGTRLTVV.

The rearrangement uses TRBV13 and TRBJ2-7; perhaps TRBD2 as D (6 bases). Germline V gene sequence: CDR1 PRHDT, CDR2 FYEKMQ (reference sequence). V was cut by 5 bases and J by 3 bases, with 14 bases left in between. The CDR3 sequence is 14 residues long. The CDR3 sequence is CASSAGGMGYEQYF. The CDR3 DNA is TGTGCCAGCAGCGCCGGAGGGATGGGCTACGAGCAGTACTTC.

J is TRBJ2-5 and V is TRBV9, with 8 bases that match TRBD1. CDR1 is SGDLS and CDR2 is YYNGEE in the germline V gene. The J segment lost 4 bases and the V segment lost 4 bases, leaving 6 bases of the junction unmatched. The CDR3 has 14 residues. CDR3 residues: CASSSSGGAETQYF. In DNA form, the CDR3 reads TGTGCCAGCAGCTCGTCAGGGGGCGCAGAGACCCAGTACTTC. Variable domain in full (rest from reference TRBV9 and TRBJ2-5): DSGVTQTPKHLITATGQRVTLRCSPRSGDLSVYWYQQSLDQGLQFLIQYYNGEERAKGNILERFSAQQFPDLHSELNLSSLELGDSALYFCASSSSGGAETQYFGPGTRLLVL.

The gene calls are TRBV29-1 and TRBJ2-7, with D possibly matching TRBD1 (5 bases). Germline V gene sequence: CDR1 SQVTM, CDR2 ANQGSEA. V lost 7 bases to trimming and J lost 6 bases, with 19 bases between them. This CDR3 contains 13 residues. CDR3 nucleotides: TGCAGCGCCTCGAGGCAGGGTTTTGGCGAGCAGTACTTC. Protein sequence: CSASRQGFGEQYF.

This clone showed up just a few times. V usage is TRBV9 and J usage is TRBJ2-5, with 8 bases fitting TRBD1. J gave up 2 bases and V 5 bases, and 11 bases lay outside the gene matches. This CDR3 spans 16 amino acids. The germline CDR1 and CDR2 sequences are SGDLS and YYNGEE. The CDR3 sequence: CASSSWDRRGQETQYF. For the CDR3, the DNA is TGTGCCAGCAGTTCTTGGGACAGGAGGGGTCAAGAGACCCAGTACTTC.

The chain has TRBV2 and TRBJ2-5, with 9 bases lining up with TRBD1. Matching the DNA end better, TRBJ2-7 makes the J call doubtful. Germline V CDR1 and CDR2: SNHLY, FYNNEI. The CDR3 runs to 13 residues. The CDR3: CASSGQGRYEQYF. The CDR3 DNA reads as TGTGCCAGCTCGGGACAGGGAAGGTACGAGCAGTACTTC.

The chain recombines TRBV19 with TRBJ2-2, with D perhaps matching TRBD1 (5 bases). CDR1 is LNHDA, CDR2 SQIVND, per germline (reference sequence). The V gene lost 8 bases and the J gene lost 4 bases, with 17 bases spanning the gap. The CDR3 consists of 15 residues. This CDR3 reads CASQGPGFSTGELFF. The DNA of the CDR3 is TGTGCCAGTCAGGGCCCCGGCTTTTCCACCGGGGAGCTGTTTTTT.

V usage is TRBV11-2 and J usage is TRBJ2-1; a possible D gene is TRBD1 (5 bases). This CDR3 spans 14 amino acids. CDR1 is SGHAT, CDR2 FQNNGV, per germline. The germline V and J ends were trimmed by 1 base and 2 bases, with 6 bases remaining between them. This CDR3 reads CASSLGGAYNEQFF. The CDR3 bases are TGTGCCAGCAGCTTAGGGGGCGCCTACAATGAGCAGTTCTTC.

The gene calls are TRBV6-5 and TRBJ2-3, with D possibly being TRBD1 (6 bases). With 4 bases removed from V and 0 bases from J, the gap between germline ends came to 11 bases. Germline CDR1 and CDR2: MNHEY and SVGAGI. This CDR3 has 15 amino acids. The CDR3 bases are TGTGCCAGCAGTTCCAGGGGCTCTAGCACAGATACGCAGTATTTT. This translates into CASSSRGSSTDTQYF.

DNA for the CDR3: TGTGCCTGGACTCTCCCGGGACACAACTATGGCTACACCTTC. Translating gives CAWTLPGHNYGYTF. V usage is TRBV30 and J usage is TRBJ1-2; D may be TRBD1 (6 bases). The CDR3 is made up of 14 amino acids. V was pared by 4 bases and J by 2 bases, with 14 bases between. Germline V gene data show CDR1 as GTSNPN and CDR2 as SVGIG (reference sequence).

The chain has TRBV2 and TRBJ2-1; 8 positions agree with TRBD1. There are 14 residues in the CDR3. V dropped 7 bases and J dropped 1; count of bases not matched to a gene: 3. In germline, CDR1 is SNHLY, CDR2 FYNNEI. DNA for the CDR3: TGTGCCAGCACTCGGACAGGGTCCTACAATGAGCAGTTCTTC. Its translation is CASTRTGSYNEQFF.

The chain links TRBV9 to TRBJ2-1, with 7 bases identical to TRBD2. The CDR3 extends over 15 amino acids. Germline V gene sequence: CDR1 SGDLS, CDR2 YYNGEE. Germline trimming cut 2 bases from V and 0 bases from J; bases unmatched to any gene: 2. The CDR3 reads CASSVSGNSYNEQFF. For the CDR3, the DNA is TGTGCCAGCAGCGTCAGCGGGAACTCCTACAATGAGCAGTTCTTC. The full variable domain, rest sourced from reference TRBV9 and TRBJ2-1, is DSGVTQTPKHLITATGQRVTLRCSPRSGDLSVYWYQQSLDQGLQFLIQYYNGEERAKGNILERFSAQQFPDLHSELNLSSLELGDSALYFCASSVSGNSYNEQFFGPGTRLTVL.

Only a few counts were recorded for this clone. This chain joins TRBV19 and TRBJ2-1; TRBD2 agrees at 13 bases. CDR1 and CDR2 (germline): LNHDA, SQIVND (reference sequence). The CDR3 length is 17 residues. The V gene end was trimmed by 5 bases and the J gene end by 4 bases; junction bases not matched to a gene: 8. The CDR3 DNA reads as TGTGCCAGTAGTCCTCCCAGACTAGCGGGAGGATACAATGAGCAGTTCTTC. Translating gives CASSPPRLAGGYNEQFF. Looking up the rest from reference TRBV19 and TRBJ2-1 gives the full variable domain: DGGITQSPKYLFRKEGQNVTLSCEQNLNHDAMYWYRQDPGQGLRLIYYSQIVNDFQKGDIAEGYSVSREKKESFPLTVTSAQKNPTAFYLCASSPPRLAGGYNEQFFGPGTRLTVL.

On this clone itself: Here the CDR3 omits its conserved ending phenylalanine or tryptophan, so a read error is the likely source. No DNA is shown, since the ends of the CDR3 on it are uncertain; the CDR3 is the one TCRdb lists. V usage is TRBV5-6 and J usage is TRBJ1-2. From its first to its last residue, the CDR3 has 11 amino acids. Looked up from germline, CDR1 is SGHDT and CDR2 is YYEEEE. CDR3 amino acids: CASSWGLGREH.